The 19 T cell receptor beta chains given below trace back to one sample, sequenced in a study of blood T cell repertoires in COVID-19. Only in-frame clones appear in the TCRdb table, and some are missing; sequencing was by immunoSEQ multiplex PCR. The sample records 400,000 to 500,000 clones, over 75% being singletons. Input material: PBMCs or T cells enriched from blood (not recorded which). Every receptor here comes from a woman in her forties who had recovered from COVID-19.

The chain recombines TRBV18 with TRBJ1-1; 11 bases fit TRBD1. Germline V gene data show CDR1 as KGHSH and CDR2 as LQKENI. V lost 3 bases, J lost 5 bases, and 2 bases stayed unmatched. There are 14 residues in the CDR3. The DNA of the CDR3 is TGTGCCAGCTCACCGGACAGGGGGCGAACTGAAGCTTTCTTT. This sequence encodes CASSPDRGRTEAFF.

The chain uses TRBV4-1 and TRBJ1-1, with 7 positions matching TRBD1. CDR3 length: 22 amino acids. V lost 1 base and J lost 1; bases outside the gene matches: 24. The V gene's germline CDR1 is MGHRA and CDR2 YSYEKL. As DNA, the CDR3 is TGCGCCAGCAGCCAAGCTACCCCTCCACTACAGGGGCGTATGGAAGGGAACACTGAAGCTTTCTTT. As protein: CASSQATPPLQGRMEGNTEAFF.

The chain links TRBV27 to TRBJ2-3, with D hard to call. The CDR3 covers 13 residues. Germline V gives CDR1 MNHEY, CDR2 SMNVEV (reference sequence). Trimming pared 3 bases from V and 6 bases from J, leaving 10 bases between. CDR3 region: CASSLPGLDTQYF. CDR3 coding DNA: TGTGCCAGCAGTTTGCCGGGTTTGGATACGCAGTATTTT.

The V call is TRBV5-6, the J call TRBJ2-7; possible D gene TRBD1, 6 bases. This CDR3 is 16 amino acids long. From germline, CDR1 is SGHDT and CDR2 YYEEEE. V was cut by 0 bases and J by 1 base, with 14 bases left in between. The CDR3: CASSLVRQGPSYEQYF. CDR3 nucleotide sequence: TGTGCCAGCAGCTTGGTTAGGCAGGGGCCATCCTACGAGCAGTACTTC.

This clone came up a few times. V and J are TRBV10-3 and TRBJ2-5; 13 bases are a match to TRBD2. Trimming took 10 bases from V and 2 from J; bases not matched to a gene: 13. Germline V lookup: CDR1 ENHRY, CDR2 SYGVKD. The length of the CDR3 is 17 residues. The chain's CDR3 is CATTGTSGVSGQETQYF. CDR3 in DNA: TGTGCCACCACCGGGACTAGCGGGGTTAGCGGGCAAGAGACCCAGTACTTC.

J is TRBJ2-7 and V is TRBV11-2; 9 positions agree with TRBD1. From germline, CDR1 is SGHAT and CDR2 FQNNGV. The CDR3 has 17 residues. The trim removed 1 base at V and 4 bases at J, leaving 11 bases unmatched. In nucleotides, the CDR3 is TGTGCCAGCAGCTTAGGATTCACAGGGGGCGCTTCATACGAGCAGTACTTC. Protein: CASSLGFTGGASYEQYF.

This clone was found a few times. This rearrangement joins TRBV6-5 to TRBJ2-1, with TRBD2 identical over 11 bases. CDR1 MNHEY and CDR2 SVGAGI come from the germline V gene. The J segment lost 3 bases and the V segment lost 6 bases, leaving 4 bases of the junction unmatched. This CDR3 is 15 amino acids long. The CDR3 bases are TGTGCCAGCAGCCTGGGACTAGCGGTCTACAATGAGCAGTTCTTC. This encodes CASSLGLAVYNEQFF.

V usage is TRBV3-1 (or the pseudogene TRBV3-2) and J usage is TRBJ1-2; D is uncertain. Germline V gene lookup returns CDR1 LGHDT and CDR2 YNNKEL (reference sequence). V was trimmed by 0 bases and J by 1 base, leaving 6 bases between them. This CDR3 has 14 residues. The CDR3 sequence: CASSQDKSNYGYTF. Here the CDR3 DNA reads TGTGCCAGCAGCCAAGATAAGAGTAACTATGGCTACACCTTC.

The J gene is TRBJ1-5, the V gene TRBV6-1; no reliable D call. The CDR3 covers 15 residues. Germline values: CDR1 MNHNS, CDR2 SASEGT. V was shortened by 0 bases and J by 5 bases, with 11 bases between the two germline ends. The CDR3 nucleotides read TGTGCCAGCAGTGAAGCCCCTTTCCGCGATCAGCCCCAGCATTTT. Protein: CASSEAPFRDQPQHF.

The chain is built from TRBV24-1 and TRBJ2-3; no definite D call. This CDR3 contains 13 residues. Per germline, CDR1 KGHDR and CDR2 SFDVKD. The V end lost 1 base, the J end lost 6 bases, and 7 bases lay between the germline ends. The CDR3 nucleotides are TGTGCCACCAGTGATTTCAGTAGCGATACGCAGTATTTT. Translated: CATSDFSSDTQYF.

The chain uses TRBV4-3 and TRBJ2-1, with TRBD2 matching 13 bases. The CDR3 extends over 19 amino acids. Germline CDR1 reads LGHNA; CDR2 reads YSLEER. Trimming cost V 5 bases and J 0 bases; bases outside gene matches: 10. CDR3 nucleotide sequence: TGCGCCAGCAGCGATGGACTAGCGGGGGAGATGAGCTCCTACAATGAGCAGTTCTTC. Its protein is CASSDGLAGEMSSYNEQFF.

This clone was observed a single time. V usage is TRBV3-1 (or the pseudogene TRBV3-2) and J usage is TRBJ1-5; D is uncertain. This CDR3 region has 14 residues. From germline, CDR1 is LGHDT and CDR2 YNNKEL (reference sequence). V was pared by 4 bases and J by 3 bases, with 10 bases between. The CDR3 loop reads CASSPLSNNQPQHF. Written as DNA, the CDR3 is TGTGCCAGCAGCCCACTGTCAAACAATCAGCCCCAGCATTTT.

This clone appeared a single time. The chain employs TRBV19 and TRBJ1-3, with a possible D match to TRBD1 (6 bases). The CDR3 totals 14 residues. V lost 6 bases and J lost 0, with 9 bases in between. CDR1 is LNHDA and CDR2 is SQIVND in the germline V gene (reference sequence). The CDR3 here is CASSDRTSGNTIYF. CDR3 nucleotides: TGTGCCAGTAGCGACAGGACCTCTGGAAACACCATATATTTT.

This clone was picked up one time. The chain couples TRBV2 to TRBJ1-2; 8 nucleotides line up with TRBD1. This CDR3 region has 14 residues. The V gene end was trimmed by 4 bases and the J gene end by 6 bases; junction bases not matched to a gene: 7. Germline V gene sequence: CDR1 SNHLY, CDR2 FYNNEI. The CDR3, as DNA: TGTGCCAGCAGTGGGGCAGGGGGCGTCGATGGCTACACCTTC. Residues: CASSGAGGVDGYTF.

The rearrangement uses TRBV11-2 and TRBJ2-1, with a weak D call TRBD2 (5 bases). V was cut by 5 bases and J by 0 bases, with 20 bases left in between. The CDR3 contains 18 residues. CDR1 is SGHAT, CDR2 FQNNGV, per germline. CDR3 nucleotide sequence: TGTGCCAGCAGCCCAAGACATAGCGCAGGAAGCTCCTACAATGAGCAGTTCTTC. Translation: CASSPRHSAGSSYNEQFF.

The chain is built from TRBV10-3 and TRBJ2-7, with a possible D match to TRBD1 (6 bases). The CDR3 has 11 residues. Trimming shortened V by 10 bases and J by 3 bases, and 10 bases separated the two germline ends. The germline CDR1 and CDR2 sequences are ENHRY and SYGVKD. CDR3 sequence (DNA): TGTGCCACCCAGACAGGCTACGAGCAGTACTTC. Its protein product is CATQTGYEQYF.

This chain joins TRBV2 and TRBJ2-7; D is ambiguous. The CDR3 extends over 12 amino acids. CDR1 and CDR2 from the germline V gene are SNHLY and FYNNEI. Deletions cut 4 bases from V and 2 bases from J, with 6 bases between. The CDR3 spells CASSGQTYEQYF. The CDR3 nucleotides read TGTGCCAGCAGTGGGCAGACCTACGAGCAGTACTTC. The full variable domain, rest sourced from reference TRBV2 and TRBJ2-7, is EPEVTQTPSHQVTQMGQEVILRCVPISNHLYFYWYRQILGQKVEFLVSFYNNEISEKSEIFDDQFSVERPDGSNFTLKIRSTKLEDSAMYFCASSGQTYEQYFGPGTRLTVT.

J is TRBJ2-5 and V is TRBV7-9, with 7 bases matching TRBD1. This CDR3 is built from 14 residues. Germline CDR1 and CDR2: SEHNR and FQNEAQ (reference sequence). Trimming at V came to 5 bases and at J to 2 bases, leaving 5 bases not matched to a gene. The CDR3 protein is CASSHPGQQETQYF. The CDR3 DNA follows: TGTGCCAGCAGCCATCCGGGACAGCAAGAGACCCAGTACTTC.

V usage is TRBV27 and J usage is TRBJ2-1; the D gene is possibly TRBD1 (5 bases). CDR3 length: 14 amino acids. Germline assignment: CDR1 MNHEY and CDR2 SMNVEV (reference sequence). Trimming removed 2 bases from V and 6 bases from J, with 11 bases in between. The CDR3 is CASSLVQGRNEQFF. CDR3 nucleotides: TGTGCCAGCAGTTTAGTGCAGGGTCGCAATGAGCAGTTCTTC.